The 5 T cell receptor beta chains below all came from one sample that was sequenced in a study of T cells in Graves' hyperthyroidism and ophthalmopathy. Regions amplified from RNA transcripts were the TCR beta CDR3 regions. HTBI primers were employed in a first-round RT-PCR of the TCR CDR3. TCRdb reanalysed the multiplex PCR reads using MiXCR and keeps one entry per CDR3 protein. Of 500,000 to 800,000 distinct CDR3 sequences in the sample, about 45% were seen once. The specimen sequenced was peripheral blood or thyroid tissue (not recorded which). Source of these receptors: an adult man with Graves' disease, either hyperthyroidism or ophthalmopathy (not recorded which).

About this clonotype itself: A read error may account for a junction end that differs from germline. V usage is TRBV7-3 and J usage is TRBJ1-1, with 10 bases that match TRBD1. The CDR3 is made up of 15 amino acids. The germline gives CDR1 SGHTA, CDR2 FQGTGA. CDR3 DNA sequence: TGCGCCAGCAGCCAAGGACAGGGGGTGAACACTGAAGCTTTCTTT. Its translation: CASSQGQGVNTEAFF. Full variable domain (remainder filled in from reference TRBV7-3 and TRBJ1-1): GAGVSQTPSNKVTEKGKYVELRCDPISGHTALYWYRQSLGQGPEFLIYFQGTGAADDSGLPNDRFFAVRPEGSVSTLKIQRTERGDSAVYLCASSQGQGVNTEAFFGQGTRLTVV.

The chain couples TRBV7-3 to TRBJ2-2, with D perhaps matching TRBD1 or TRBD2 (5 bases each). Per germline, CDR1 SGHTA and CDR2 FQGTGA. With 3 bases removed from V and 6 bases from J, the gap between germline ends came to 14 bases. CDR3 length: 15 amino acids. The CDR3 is CASSFGAQGPGELFF. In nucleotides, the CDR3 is TGTGCCAGCAGCTTTGGGGCCCAGGGACCCGGGGAGCTGTTTTTT.

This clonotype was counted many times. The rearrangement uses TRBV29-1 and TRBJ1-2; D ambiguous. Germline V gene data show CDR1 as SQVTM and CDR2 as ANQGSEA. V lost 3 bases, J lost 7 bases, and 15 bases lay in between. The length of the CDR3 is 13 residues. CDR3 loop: CSVDLRWSRGYTF. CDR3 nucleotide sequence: TGCAGCGTTGACCTCCGGTGGTCGCGTGGCTACACCTTC.

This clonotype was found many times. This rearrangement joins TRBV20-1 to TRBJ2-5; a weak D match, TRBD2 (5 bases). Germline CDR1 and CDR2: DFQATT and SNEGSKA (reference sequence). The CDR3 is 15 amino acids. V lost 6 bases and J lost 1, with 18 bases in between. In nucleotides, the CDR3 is TGCAGTGCCCTCCGGGGTGAAGCGCTCCAAGAGACCCAGTACTTC. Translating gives CSALRGEALQETQYF.

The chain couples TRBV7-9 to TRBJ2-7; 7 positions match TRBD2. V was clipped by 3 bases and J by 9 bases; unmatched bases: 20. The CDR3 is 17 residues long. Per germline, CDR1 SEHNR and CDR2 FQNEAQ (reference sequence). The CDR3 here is CASSFFALGAGVSGQYF. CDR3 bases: TGTGCCAGCAGCTTCTTCGCCCTAGGGGCGGGAGTTTCGGGGCAGTACTTC.